This entry lists 9 T cell receptor beta chains sequenced from one sample in a study of CD8 T cells in Susac syndrome. Reverse transcription of about 0.45 to 1 ug RNA was performed with random hexamers. Each CDR3 protein is one row after TCRdb ran MiXCR on the immunoSEQ multiplex PCR reads. The sample records under 250,000 distinct CDR3 sequences, around 93% being singletons. The sequencing sample was made of CD4+ T cells from PBMCs. The source of these receptors is a human donor with multiple sclerosis.

The V gene is TRBV5-4, the J gene TRBJ2-3, with 7 bases that match TRBD2. The germline gives CDR1 SGHNT, CDR2 YYREEE (reference sequence). This CDR3 is built from 15 residues. Unmatched junction bases numbered 8, after V lost 6 bases and J lost 1 base. The chain's CDR3 is CASTRGGGGTDTQYF. DNA of the CDR3: TGTGCCAGCACTCGTGGGGGGGGTGGCACAGATACGCAGTATTTT.

This chain uses TRBV20-1 with TRBJ2-4; TRBD2 aligns across 8 bases. The CDR3 contains 17 residues. The germline V gene encodes CDR1 DFQATT and CDR2 SNEGSKA (reference sequence). V shed 7 bases, J shed 1 base, and the junction held 15 bases outside the gene matches. The CDR3 here is CSVGLGGALDAKNIQYF. In DNA, the CDR3 is TGCAGTGTGGGACTCGGGGGGGCCTTGGACGCCAAAAACATTCAGTACTTC.

The DNA for the CDR3 is TGTGCCAGCAGCTCCATCACGACAGGGTGGAAGGGTGAAAAACTGTTTTTT. Translated, it gives CASSSITTGWKGEKLFF. The genes are TRBV19 and TRBJ1-4; 7 positions agree with TRBD1. This CDR3 comprises 17 residues. Trimming took 9 bases from V and 7 from J; bases not matched to a gene: 20. Germline loops: CDR1 LNHDA, CDR2 SQIVND (reference sequence).

V and J are TRBV18 and TRBJ2-7; D remains unclear. Trimming took off 0 bases at V and 5 bases at J, with 8 bases between the two ends. This CDR3 has 13 amino acids. Germline-derived CDR1 and CDR2 are KGHSH and LQKENI. The CDR3 DNA reads as TGTGCCAGCTCACCACCTTCGGCCAACGAGCAGTACTTC. Protein: CASSPPSANEQYF. The full variable domain, its missing parts supplied by reference TRBV18 and TRBJ2-7, is NAGVMQNPRHLVRRRGQEARLRCSPMKGHSHVYWYRQLPEEGLKFMVYLQKENIIDESGMPKERFSAEFPKEGPSILRIQQVVRGDSAAYFCASSPPSANEQYFGPGTRLTVT.

The chain combines TRBV5-6 with TRBJ2-6; TRBD1 might be the D (5 bases). Germline-derived CDR1 and CDR2 are SGHDT and YYEEEE. V lost 5 bases and J 1 base, leaving 7 bases between the germline ends. The CDR3 covers 14 residues. The CDR3: CASRPGSGANVLTF. The CDR3 DNA is TGTGCCAGCAGACCAGGGTCTGGGGCCAACGTCCTGACTTTC.

The CDR3 spells CASSPTPGQVQETQYF. The CDR3 DNA sequence: TGCGCCAGCAGCCCAACCCCGGGACAGGTCCAAGAGACCCAGTACTTC. This chain joins TRBV4-1 and TRBJ2-5; 8 nucleotides align to TRBD1. Trimming took 4 bases from V and 1 from J; bases not matched to a gene: 8. The CDR3 has 16 residues. The germline V gene has CDR1 MGHRA and CDR2 YSYEKL.

This sequence joins TRBV29-1 and TRBJ2-2; 14 positions agree with TRBD2. This CDR3 is 17 amino acids long. V lost 6 bases and J lost 4; bases outside the gene matches: 10. Germline CDR1 SQVTM, CDR2 ANQGSEA. The CDR3, as DNA: TGCAGCGTCCAAGGGACTAGCGGGAGTATGGGCACCGGGGAGCTGTTTTTT. This translates into CSVQGTSGSMGTGELFF.

This clonotype was observed once. The chain carries TRBV28 and TRBJ1-5; D is unresolved. V was pared by 6 bases and J by 4 bases, with 16 bases between. Looked up from germline, CDR1 is MDHEN and CDR2 is SYDVKM. The length of the CDR3 is 15 residues. CDR3 residues: CASRPSGVGNQPQHF. In nucleotides, the CDR3 is TGTGCCAGCAGACCCTCGGGAGTCGGGAATCAGCCCCAGCATTTT.

The rearrangement joins TRBV12-3 or TRBV12-4 to TRBJ2-1; unclear D gene. V lost 6 bases, J lost 5 bases, and 14 bases lay in between. The CDR3 is 14 residues long. The CDR3 reads CASRGEGIDNEQFF. The CDR3 region has the DNA TGTGCCAGCAGGGGTGAAGGGATCGACAATGAGCAGTTCTTC.